Here is one TCR beta chain with its context. This clonotype has more than one count but fewer than ten. Its antigen remains undetermined. The input lacks base qualities; no much larger clone sits a single base away. These data originate in a study of identical twins (dated by TCRdb to about 2016). In terms of the full investigation: TCR alpha and beta repertoires from monozygotic twins, unrelated adults of various ages and cord blood were deep-sequenced to test whether fetal clonotypes persist. Replicate twin experiments were performed at different times using different library preparation protocols to rule out contamination. The paper as a whole reports these results and caveats: Abundant cord blood beta clonotypes had fewer insertions, young adult naive repertoires showed a similar but weaker trend, and memory repertoires showed no such trend. Because the same donors could not be followed over many years, the conclusions relied on cross-sectional statistical analysis. Compared with coincidental sharing between unrelated individuals, out-of-frame TCR alpha sequences shared between twins had an excess of sequences with low generation probability. Invariant T cells such as MAIT and iNKT could partly confound zero-insertion analyses, although diverse VJ usage argued against such confounding for most clonotypes. In beta out-of-frame sequences, excess twin sharing was weaker, because having fewer shared sequences lowered the signal-to-noise ratio. In monozygotic twins, out-of-frame TCR alpha sharing was systematically underestimated by recombination models, although the models agreed with sharing between unrelated individuals.

The junction shows trimming of 0 bases on V and 5 bases on J, plus 7 bases between the germline ends. The CDR3 holds 13 amino acids from the cysteine to the phenylalanine. This entry keeps only the CDR3 DNA: 39 bases, framed from base 1. CDR1 and CDR2 were assigned from the germline V gene as LGHNA and YNFKEQ. Only healthy Caucasian donors were included. Three pairs of female monozygotic twins, all aged roughly 18 to 29 years, were included in the twin cohort. CD4+ and CD8+ T cell populations were isolated with positive isolation kits from Invitrogen. The library was produced with 5' RACE. The listed sequencing device is Illumina HiSeq 2000. Template switching added a universal primer binding site, and the final cDNA carried a unique molecular identifier that allowed TCR cDNA molecules to be counted accurately. Specific primers in the conserved constant-segment region were used to synthesize first-strand cDNA for TCR alpha and beta chains. Each cDNA library was double barcoded, with a SMART-Mk sample barcode plus Illumina barcodes, to control for contamination. TruSeq adapter sequences, together with Illumina sample barcodes, were added in two successive PCR steps. Sequencing of the TCR alpha and beta cDNA libraries was done on the Illumina HiSeq platform using custom primers. The paper's processing steps were these. Unique molecular identifiers were extracted from raw reads with MiGEC, and CDR3 positions were determined with MiXCR. For each individual, recombination models were inferred using an EM algorithm with the repgenHMM and IGoR tools. The tcR package in R was used for shared clonotype analysis, with sharing normalized by the product of cloneset sizes. To study raw recombination free of thymic and clonal selection effects, out-of-frame nonproductive sequences were analyzed. TCRdb handled the public reads itself, with Q25 trimming in fastp and clone calling in MiXCR, and kept productive beta chains. Under each unique CDR3 protein, matching rows form one entry showing the most common genes and DNA. The V and J calls and clone size come from TCRdb's table, not from the authors' own analysis. Across this sample there are about 530,000 distinct CDR3 sequences, with 20% to 25% seen only once. The top ten clonotypes cover approximately 0.49% of the sample.

The sample was also linked to a second study, of yellow fever vaccine responses in identical twins. The second source states: The authors reported that the T cell response to vaccination in identical twins appeared partly convergent and partly personalized. Focusing on identical twins, the study followed the T cell clones that responded to the vaccine, and did so with precision.

The receptor was derived from a woman between 18 and 29 years old in good health. This chain is built from TRBV4-2 and TRBJ2-5, with the D segment identity uncertain. The sample was CD4+ T cells sorted from blood. The CDR3: CASSQDYLETQYF. At the DNA level, the sequence is TGTGCCAGCAGCCAAGATTACCTTGAGACCCAGTACTTC.